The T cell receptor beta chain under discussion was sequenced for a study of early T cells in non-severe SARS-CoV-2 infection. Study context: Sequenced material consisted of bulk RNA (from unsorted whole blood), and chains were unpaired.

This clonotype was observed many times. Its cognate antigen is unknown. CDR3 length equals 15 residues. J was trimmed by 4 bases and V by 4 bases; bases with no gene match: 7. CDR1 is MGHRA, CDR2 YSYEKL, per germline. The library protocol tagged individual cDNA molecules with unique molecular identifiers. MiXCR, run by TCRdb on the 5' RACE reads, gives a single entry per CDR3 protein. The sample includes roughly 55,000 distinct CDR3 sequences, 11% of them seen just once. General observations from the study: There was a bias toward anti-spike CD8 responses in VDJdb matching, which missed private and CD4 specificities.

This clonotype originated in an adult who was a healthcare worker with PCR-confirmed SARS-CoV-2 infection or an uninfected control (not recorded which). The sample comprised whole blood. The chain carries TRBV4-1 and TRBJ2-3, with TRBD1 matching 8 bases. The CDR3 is CASSPSRGPADTQYF. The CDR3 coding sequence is TGCGCCAGCAGCCCATCCAGGGGGCCGGCAGATACGCAGTATTTT.